This passage covers 15 T cell receptor beta chains from one sample sequenced in a study of T cell responses to AZD1222 COVID-19 vaccine. Method: immunoSEQ multiplex PCR; TCRdb's copy keeps in-frame clones and lacks some. The table includes just over 90,000 clones, around 89% detected once. Material: peripheral blood, obtained 28 days after the second AZD1222 dose. These receptors were collected from an adult who received the AZD1222 COVID-19 vaccine.

The chain employs TRBV19 and TRBJ2-5, with 14 bases matching TRBD2. Germline V gives CDR1 LNHDA, CDR2 SQIVND (reference sequence). The CDR3 contains 15 residues. V trimming: 3 bases; J trimming: 4 bases; junction bases outside the gene matches: 1. CDR3 coding DNA: TGTGCCAGTAGTATTGGGACTAGCGGGGGAGAGACCCAGTACTTC. Its protein is CASSIGTSGGETQYF. Combining the CDR3 with reference TRBV19 and TRBJ2-5 gives the whole variable domain DGGITQSPKYLFRKEGQNVTLSCEQNLNHDAMYWYRQDPGQGLRLIYYSQIVNDFQKGDIAEGYSVSREKKESFPLTVTSAQKNPTAFYLCASSIGTSGGETQYFGPGTRLLVL.

The J gene is TRBJ2-7, the V gene TRBV18; D remains ambiguous. The CDR3 spans 15 residues. CDR1 is KGHSH, CDR2 LQKENI, per germline. The V and J ends lost 2 bases and 2 bases respectively, with 13 bases between them. In DNA form, the CDR3 reads TGTGCCAGCTCACCATTGGGTGGGAACCCCTACGAGCAGTACTTC. It yields the protein CASSPLGGNPYEQYF.

This chain uses TRBV4-2 with TRBJ2-7, with D possibly TRBD2 on 6 matching bases. V dropped 1 base and J dropped 1 base, with 17 bases sitting between them. The CDR3 is 17 amino acids. CDR1 and CDR2 (germline): LGHNA, YNFKEQ. The CDR3 sequence: CASSQVGGGLASYEQYF. CDR3 DNA: TGTGCCAGCAGCCAAGTGGGAGGTGGACTGGCTTCCTACGAGCAGTACTTC.

The gene calls are TRBV7-9 and TRBJ2-1; 12 bases agree with TRBD2. CDR1 and CDR2 from the germline V gene are SEHNR and FQNEAQ (reference sequence). The CDR3 length is 17 residues. J was trimmed by 6 bases and V by 0 bases; bases with no gene match: 6. CDR3 in DNA: TGTGCCAGCAGCTTAGCTCGGCTAGCGGGAGGGCCCAATGAGCAGTTCTTC. This sequence encodes CASSLARLAGGPNEQFF.

V and J are TRBV5-4 and TRBJ1-1; D uncertain. The CDR3 has 16 residues. The germline V gene encodes CDR1 SGHNT and CDR2 YYREEE (reference sequence). Trimming pared 0 bases from V and 1 base from J, leaving 13 bases between. DNA for the CDR3: TGTGCCAGCAGCTTGGATGACTCCAGATCGAACACTGAAGCTTTCTTT. Protein sequence: CASSLDDSRSNTEAFF.

This chain joins TRBV30 and TRBJ1-5, with 9 bases lining up with TRBD1. V trimming: 5 bases; J trimming: 1 base; junction bases outside the gene matches: 9. The CDR3 runs 16 residues. Germline values: CDR1 GTSNPN, CDR2 SVGIG (reference sequence). In nucleotides, the CDR3 is TGTGCCTGGTCCCGGGACAGGGCGGAAAGCAATCAGCCCCAGCATTTT. Translation gives CAWSRDRAESNQPQHF. The entire variable domain, with the rest obtained from reference TRBV30 and TRBJ1-5, is as follows: SQTIHQWPATLVQPVGSPLSLECTVEGTSNPNLYWYRQAAGRGLQLLFYSVGIGQISSEVPQNLSASRPQDRQFILSSKKLLLSDSGFYLCAWSRDRAESNQPQHFGDGTRLSIL.

This chain connects TRBV7-9 to TRBJ2-3; 8 bases are shared with TRBD1. Germline V gene sequence: CDR1 SEHNR, CDR2 FQNEAQ (reference sequence). The CDR3 spans 17 residues. With V trimmed by 3 bases and J by 2 bases, 10 bases remained unmatched. Here the CDR3 reads CASSLGPGQEITDTQYF. The CDR3 DNA follows: TGTGCCAGCAGCTTGGGGCCGGGACAGGAGATCACAGATACGCAGTATTTT.

The chain couples TRBV5-6 to TRBJ1-4; 9 bases fit TRBD1. The V segment lost 0 bases and the J segment 6 bases; nucleotides outside the gene matches: 3. This CDR3 region has 15 residues. Germline lookup yields CDR1 SGHDT and CDR2 YYEEEE. CDR3 sequence reads: CASSLDRGPYEKLFF. In DNA, the CDR3 is TGTGCCAGCAGCTTGGACAGGGGGCCGTATGAAAAACTGTTTTTT.

The rearrangement uses TRBV5-1 and TRBJ2-2, with TRBD2 matching over 12 bases. This CDR3 spans 17 amino acids. Germline CDR1 and CDR2: SGHRS and YFSETQ. Trimming cost V 0 bases and J 1 base; bases outside gene matches: 1. Here the CDR3 reads CASSLASGGVNTGELFF. CDR3 coding DNA: TGCGCCAGCAGCTTGGCTAGCGGGGGGGTGAACACCGGGGAGCTGTTTTTT.

The J gene is TRBJ1-3, the V gene TRBV3-1 (or the pseudogene TRBV3-2), with D perhaps TRBD1 (6 bases). CDR3 length: 14 residues. Germline CDR1 LGHDT, CDR2 YNNKEL (reference sequence). Between the trimmed V and J ends, which lost 4 bases and 4 bases, there was a span of 11 bases. CDR3 DNA sequence: TGTGCCAGCAGCCCCCGGACAGACGGAAACACCATATATTTT. Its protein is CASSPRTDGNTIYF.

The chain joins TRBV18 to TRBJ2-5, with 8 positions matching TRBD2. Germline V gene lookup returns CDR1 KGHSH and CDR2 LQKENI. The V segment lost 5 bases and the J segment 4 bases; nucleotides outside the gene matches: 9. The CDR3 runs to 15 residues. The CDR3 sequence is CASSKGLERRETQYF. The CDR3 nucleotides are TGTGCCAGCTCAAAGGGACTAGAGAGGCGAGAGACCCAGTACTTC. The full variable domain, in which reference TRBV18 and TRBJ2-5 provide the parts outside the CDR3, is NAGVMQNPRHLVRRRGQEARLRCSPMKGHSHVYWYRQLPEEGLKFMVYLQKENIIDESGMPKERFSAEFPKEGPSILRIQQVVRGDSAAYFCASSKGLERRETQYFGPGTRLLVL.

This chain uses TRBV27 with TRBJ2-2; D is unclear. Per germline, CDR1 MNHEY and CDR2 SMNVEV (reference sequence). Trimming pared 3 bases from V and 0 bases from J, leaving 8 bases between. The CDR3 totals 15 residues. This CDR3 is CASSFLAANTGELFF. CDR3 nucleotide sequence: TGTGCCAGCAGTTTCCTTGCGGCGAACACCGGGGAGCTGTTTTTT.

The chain carries TRBV5-1 and TRBJ2-3, with 12 nucleotides matching TRBD1. CDR3 length: 17 amino acids. V lost 3 bases to trimming and J lost 0 bases; unmatched junction nucleotides: 5. Germline V lookup: CDR1 SGHRS, CDR2 YFSETQ. The CDR3 coding sequence is TGCGCCAGCAGCTCTGGGACAGGGGGCCTTAGCACAGATACGCAGTATTTT. Its translation: CASSSGTGGLSTDTQYF. The full variable domain, rest sourced from reference TRBV5-1 and TRBJ2-3, is KAGVTQTPRYLIKTRGQQVTLSCSPISGHRSVSWYQQTPGQGLQFLFEYFSETQRNKGNFPGRFSGRQFSNSRSEMNVSTLELGDSALYLCASSSGTGGLSTDTQYFGPGTRLTVL.

The rearrangement uses TRBV19 and TRBJ1-3, with D possibly matching TRBD1 (6 bases). The CDR3 covers 15 residues. CDR1 and CDR2 (germline): LNHDA, SQIVND (reference sequence). V was clipped by 3 bases and J by 2 bases, with 11 bases between them. CDR3 sequence reads: CASSIWGAPGNTIYF. The CDR3 nucleotides read TGTGCCAGTAGTATCTGGGGGGCGCCTGGAAACACCATATATTTT.

The J gene is TRBJ1-2, the V gene TRBV10-3; the match to TRBD1 covers 7 bases. V gave up 0 bases and J gave up 6 bases; unmatched junction bases: 13. Germline values: CDR1 ENHRY, CDR2 SYGVKD. CDR3 length equals 17 residues. The CDR3 here is CAISESRQGGEENGYTF. CDR3 sequence (DNA): TGTGCCATCAGTGAGTCTAGGCAGGGGGGAGAGGAAAATGGCTACACCTTC.